This T cell receptor (beta chain) was recovered during a study of blood T cell repertoires in COVID-19 (dated by TCRdb to 2019 to 2021). In the study overall: The collaborator samples originated in the United States, Italy and Spain and spanned the acute and convalescent phases of COVID-19. The samples were drawn from the first 160 participants of the ongoing ImmuneRACE study and from 1,254 subjects provided by 6 global collaborators. HLA class I and class II types, where available, came from metadata supplied by the sample provider rather than from assay-based typing. The sample metadata nearly always contained a de-identified subject ID, COVID-19 status, age in years and sex. The prospective study material was composed of cDNA or gDNA derived from T cells, B-cell-depleted T cells, or PBMCs. The repertoires were made available in a free public database intended to serve as a resource for research on the immune response to SARS-CoV-2. The dataset comprised deeply sampled blood TCRbeta repertoires from subjects exposed to, actively infected with, or recovered from COVID-19. Summary of the overall study and its limitations: How much clinical and demographic metadata was included differed by source and by participant, and the metadata was provided uncurated.

The germline V and J ends show losses of 5 bases and 11 bases respectively, and no gene match explains 7 bases of the junction. CDR1 and CDR2 are drawn from the germline V gene: SGHDN, FVKESK. Reading from cysteine to phenylalanine, the CDR3 counts 14 amino acids. Only the CDR3 DNA is retained, 42 bases long and in frame from the first base. Each collaborating institution followed its own protocols to collect whole blood in K2EDTA tubes. For TCRbeta analysis, collaborators shipped samples in one of three forms: frozen whole blood, isolated PBMCs, or DNA extracted from either of those sample types. TCRbeta CDR3 regions were amplified from genomic DNA by means of the immunoSEQ Assay, a bias-controlled multiplex PCR. In the authors' own workflow: Within the assay, amplification of reference gene primers was used to estimate how many nucleated cells each sample contained. To quantify the absolute abundance of each unique TCRbeta CDR3 rearrangement, sequence reads were collapsed and filtered. For each sample, productive Simpson clonality was calculated by taking the square root of Simpson's diversity index across productive rearrangements. TCRdb mirrors the immuneACCESS table, restricted to in-frame sequences. Some clones are absent from its copies; in checked studies, under half trace to an unresolved V gene, and the reason for the others is unknown. D and trimming were read from the DNA, whereas the V and J calls and clone size are those reported in that table. This sample has some 200,000 clones in its table, and 87% of those were observed once. Roughly 21% of the sample rests with the top ten.

With regard to this clone: The antigen it recognizes is unknown. The input lacks base qualities; no much larger clone sits a single base away.

Material: peripheral blood. This clonotype was sampled from a man aged 55 to 70 with active or convalescent COVID-19. The chain uses TRBV14 and TRBJ1-6, and 9 junction bases match TRBD1. The DNA is TGTGCCAGCAGCTTTACCGGGACAGGGACACCCCTCCACTTT. This translates into CASSFTGTGTPLHF.